This T cell receptor beta chain emerged from a study of Graves' ophthalmopathy and Graves' hyperthyroidism. Whole-study results and caveats: Most expanded clonotypes in thyroid above 0.001 frequency also showed up in blood.

RNA transcripts yielded amplified TCR beta CDR3 regions. HTBI primers were employed in first-round RT-PCR, then a second-round multiplex PCR followed. Each CDR3 protein gets one entry after TCRdb re-called the multiplex PCR reads with MiXCR. The sample shows roughly 700,000 distinct CDR3 sequences, about 44% of them seen only once. The CDR3 has 14 residues. Germline V lookup: CDR1 DFQATT, CDR2 SNEGSKA (reference sequence). Trimming removed 2 bases from V and 6 bases from J; junction bases left unmatched: 7. This clonotype was observed a few times. Its antigen remains unidentified. Ophthalmopathy donors were characterized by moderate-to-severe activity, CAS of at least 3, NOSPECS of at least 4, and duration under 3 months. Other autoimmune diseases, uncontrolled infections, pregnancy or lactation ruled patients out of participation. Serum thyroxine and TRAb, along with clinical symptoms, thyroid ultrasound and orbital computed tomography, were what diagnosis relied on.

The TCR sequence derives from an adult man with Graves' ophthalmopathy. The rearrangement uses TRBV20-1 and TRBJ1-2, with 9 bases matching TRBD1. The sequenced sample consisted of peripheral blood. CDR3: CSARSGQGRDGYTF. The CDR3 DNA reads as TGCAGTGCTAGAAGCGGACAGGGGAGAGATGGCTACACCTTC.